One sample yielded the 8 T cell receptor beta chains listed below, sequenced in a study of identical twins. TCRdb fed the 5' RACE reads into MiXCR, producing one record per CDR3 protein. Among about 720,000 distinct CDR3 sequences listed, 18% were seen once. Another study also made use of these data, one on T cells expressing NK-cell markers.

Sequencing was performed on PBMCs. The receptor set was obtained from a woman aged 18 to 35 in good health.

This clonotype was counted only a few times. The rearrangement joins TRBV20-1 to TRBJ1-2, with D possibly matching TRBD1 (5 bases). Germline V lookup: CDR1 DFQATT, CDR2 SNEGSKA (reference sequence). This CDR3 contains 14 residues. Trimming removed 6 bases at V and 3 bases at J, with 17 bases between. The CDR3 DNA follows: TGCAGTGCCCACCGTCGGGACGGAGACTATGGCTACACCTTC. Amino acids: CSAHRRDGDYGYTF.

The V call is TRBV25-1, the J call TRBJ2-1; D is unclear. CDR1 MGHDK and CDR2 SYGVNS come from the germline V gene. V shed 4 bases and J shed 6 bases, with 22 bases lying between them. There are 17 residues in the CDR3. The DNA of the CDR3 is TGTGCCAGCAGTGCCGCTTTAGGGCGGTCCCACTTCAATGAGCAGTTCTTC. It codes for CASSAALGRSHFNEQFF.

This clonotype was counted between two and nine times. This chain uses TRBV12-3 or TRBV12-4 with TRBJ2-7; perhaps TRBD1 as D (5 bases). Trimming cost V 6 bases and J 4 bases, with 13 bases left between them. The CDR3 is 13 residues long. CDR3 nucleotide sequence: TGTGCCAGCAGGACAGACGAACTTTACGAGCAGTACTTC. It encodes CASRTDELYEQYF.

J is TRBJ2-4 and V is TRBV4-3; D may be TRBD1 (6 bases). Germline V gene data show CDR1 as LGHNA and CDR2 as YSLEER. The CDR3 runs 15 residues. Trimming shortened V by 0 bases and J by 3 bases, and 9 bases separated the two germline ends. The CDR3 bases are TGCGCCAGCAGCCAAGATAGGGGGTACAAAAACATTCAGTACTTC. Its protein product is CASSQDRGYKNIQYF.

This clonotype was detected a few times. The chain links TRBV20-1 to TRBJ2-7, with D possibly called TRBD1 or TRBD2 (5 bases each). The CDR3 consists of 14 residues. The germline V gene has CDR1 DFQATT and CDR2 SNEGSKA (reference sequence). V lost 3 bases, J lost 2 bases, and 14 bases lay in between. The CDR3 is CSARRTRGAYEQYF. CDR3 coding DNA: TGCAGTGCTAGGAGGACCCGAGGGGCCTACGAGCAGTACTTC.

CDR3 sequence: CSALSWTTNNEQFF. The CDR3 coding sequence is TGCAGTGCTCTAAGCTGGACAACGAACAATGAGCAGTTCTTC. The rearrangement uses TRBV20-1 and TRBJ2-1, with a weak D call TRBD1 (5 bases). V lost 5 bases and J 5 bases, leaving 16 bases between the germline ends. Germline V gives CDR1 DFQATT, CDR2 SNEGSKA (reference sequence). This CDR3 comprises 14 residues.

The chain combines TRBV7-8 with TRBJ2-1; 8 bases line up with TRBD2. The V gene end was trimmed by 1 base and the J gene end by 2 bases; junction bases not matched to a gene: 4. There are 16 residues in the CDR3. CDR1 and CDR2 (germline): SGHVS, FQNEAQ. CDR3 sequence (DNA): TGTGCCAGCAGCTTAGATCGGGGGGGGACCTACAATGAGCAGTTCTTC. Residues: CASSLDRGGTYNEQFF. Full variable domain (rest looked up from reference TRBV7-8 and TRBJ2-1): GAGVSQSPRYKVAKRGQDVALRCDPISGHVSLFWYQQALGQGPEFLTYFQNEAQLDKSGLPSDRFFAERPEGSVSTLKIQRTQQEDSAVYLCASSLDRGGTYNEQFFGPGTRLTVL.

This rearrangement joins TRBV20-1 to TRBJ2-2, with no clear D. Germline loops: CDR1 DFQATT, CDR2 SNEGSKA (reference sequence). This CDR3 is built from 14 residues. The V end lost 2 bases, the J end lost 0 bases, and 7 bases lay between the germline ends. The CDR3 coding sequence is TGCAGTGCTAGAAGGCCCGCGAACACCGGGGAGCTGTTTTTT. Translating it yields CSARRPANTGELFF.